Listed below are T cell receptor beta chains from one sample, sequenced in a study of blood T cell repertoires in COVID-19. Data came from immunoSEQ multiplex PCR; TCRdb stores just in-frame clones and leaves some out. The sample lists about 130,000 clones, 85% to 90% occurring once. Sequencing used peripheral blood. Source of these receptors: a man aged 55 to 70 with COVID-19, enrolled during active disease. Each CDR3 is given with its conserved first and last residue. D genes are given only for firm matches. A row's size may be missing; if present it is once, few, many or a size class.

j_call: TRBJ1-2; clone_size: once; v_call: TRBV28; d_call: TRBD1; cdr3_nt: TGTGCCAGCAGTTTCTCGGGACAGGGGTACGGCTACACCTTC; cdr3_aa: CASSFSGQGYGYTF
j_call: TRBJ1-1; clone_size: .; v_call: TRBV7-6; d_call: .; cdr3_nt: TGTGCCAGCAGCCCTACCCAGGTGCGCCTCCCTGAAGCTTTCTTT; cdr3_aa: CASSPTQVRLPEAFF
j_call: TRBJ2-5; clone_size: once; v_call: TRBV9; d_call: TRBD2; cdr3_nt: TGTGCCAGCAGCGTAGACGGACTAGCGGAGACCCAGTACTTC; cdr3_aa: CASSVDGLAETQYF
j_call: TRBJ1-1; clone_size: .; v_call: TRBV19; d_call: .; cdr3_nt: TGTGCCAGTAGTATAGTAGATTCTGAAGCTTTCTTT; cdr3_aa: CASSIVDSEAFF
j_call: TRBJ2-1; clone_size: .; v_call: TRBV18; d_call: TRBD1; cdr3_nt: TGTGCCAGCTCACCGGGACAGATGGATAATGAGCAGTTCTTC; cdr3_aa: CASSPGQMDNEQFF
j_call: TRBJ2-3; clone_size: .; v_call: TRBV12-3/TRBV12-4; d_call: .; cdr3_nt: TGTGCCAGCAGCGTCGGGGAGGCAGATACGCAGTATTTT; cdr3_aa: CASSVGEADTQYF
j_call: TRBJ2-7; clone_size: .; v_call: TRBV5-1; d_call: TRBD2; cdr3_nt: TGCGCCAGCAGCTTAGGAGCGGGGGCCTCCTACGAGCAGTACTTC; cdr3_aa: CASSLGAGASYEQYF
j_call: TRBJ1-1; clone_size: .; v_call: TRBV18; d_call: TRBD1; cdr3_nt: TGTGCCAGCTCACCACGGATGTCAGGGGGCACTGAAGCTTTCTTT; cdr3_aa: CASSPRMSGGTEAFF
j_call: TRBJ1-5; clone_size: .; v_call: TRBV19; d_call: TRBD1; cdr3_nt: TGTGCCAGTAGACCCGGGACAGGGGGTCACGGAGGGCCCCAGCATTTT; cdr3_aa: CASRPGTGGHGGPQHF
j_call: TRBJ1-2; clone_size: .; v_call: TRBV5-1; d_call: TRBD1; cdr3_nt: TGCGCCAGCAATAATCCCACAGGGGCGGACTATGGCTACACCTTC; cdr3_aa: CASNNPTGADYGYTF
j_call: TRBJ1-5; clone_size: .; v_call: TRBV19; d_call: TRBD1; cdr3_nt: TGTGCCAGTAGTAACCAGGGGGCGAGAGGCAATCAGCCCCAGCATTTT; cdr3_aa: CASSNQGARGNQPQHF
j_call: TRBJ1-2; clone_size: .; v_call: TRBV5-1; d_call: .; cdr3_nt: TGCGCCAGCAGCCCGGAAACCCTAGGGGTCTATGGCTACACCTTC; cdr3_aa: CASSPETLGVYGYTF
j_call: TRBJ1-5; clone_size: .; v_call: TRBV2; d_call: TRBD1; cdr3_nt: TGTGCCAGCAGTGAAGACAGGGGCGGCAATCAGCCCCAGCATTTT; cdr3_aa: CASSEDRGGNQPQHF
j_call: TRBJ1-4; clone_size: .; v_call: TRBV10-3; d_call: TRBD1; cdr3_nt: TGTGCCATCAGGCCGGGACAGGGGGATGAAAAACTGTTTTTT; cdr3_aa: CAIRPGQGDEKLFF
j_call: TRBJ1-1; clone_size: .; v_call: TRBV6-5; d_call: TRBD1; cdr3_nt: TGTGCCAGCAAAGACAGGGGGCGGAGGTCTGAAGCTTTCTTT; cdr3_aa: CASKDRGRRSEAFF
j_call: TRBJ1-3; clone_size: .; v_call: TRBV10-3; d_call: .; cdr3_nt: TGTGCCATCAATGACCTTGGAAACACCATATATTTT; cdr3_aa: CAINDLGNTIYF
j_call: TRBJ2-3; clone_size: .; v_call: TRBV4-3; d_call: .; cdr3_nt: TGCGCCAGCAGCCAAGATTCAGGACAGCAGGATACGCAGTATTTT; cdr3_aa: CASSQDSGQQDTQYF
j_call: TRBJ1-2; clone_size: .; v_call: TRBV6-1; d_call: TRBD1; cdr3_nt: TGTGCCAGCAGTGAGGGACAGGGGGCTTCACCAAACGGCTACACCTTC; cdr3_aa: CASSEGQGASPNGYTF
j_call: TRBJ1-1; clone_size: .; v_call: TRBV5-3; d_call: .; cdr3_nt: TGTGCCAGAAGCGCACAGGGTGAAGCTTTCTTT; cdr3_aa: CARSAQGEAFF
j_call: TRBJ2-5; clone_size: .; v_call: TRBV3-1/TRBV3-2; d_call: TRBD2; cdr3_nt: TGTGCCAGCAGCCAATCTATTAGCGGGGGGGGAGAGACCCAGTACTTC; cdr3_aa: CASSQSISGGGETQYF
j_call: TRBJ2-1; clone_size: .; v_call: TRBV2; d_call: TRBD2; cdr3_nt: TGTGCCAGCAGGCTCGGGACTAGCGGAAACAATGAGCAGTTCTTC; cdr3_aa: CASRLGTSGNNEQFF
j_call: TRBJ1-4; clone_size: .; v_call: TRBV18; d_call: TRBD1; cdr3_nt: TGTGCCAGCTCACCACCGTTGGGGACAGGGAGTGAAAAACTGTTTTTT; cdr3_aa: CASSPPLGTGSEKLFF